This T cell receptor beta chain comes out of a study of PD-L1 blockade in urothelial cancer. Stated time point: peripheral blood 6 weeks after treatment start. Worth noting for this clone: Its cognate antigen is unknown.

Profiling relied on immunoSEQ multiplex PCR, and the TCRdb table lists in-frame clones only, not all of them. The repertoire holds some 50,000 clones, with around 82% as singletons. Germline CDR1 reads MDHEN; CDR2 reads SYDVKM. The CDR3 loop spans 16 amino acids. The germline V and J ends were trimmed by 8 bases and 2 bases, with 22 bases remaining between them. Whole-study results and caveats: At 3 weeks on treatment, tumor-associated clones expanded more with durable benefit.

This sequence was found in a man aged 50 to 59 with urothelial cancer. Sequencing was performed on PBMCs, taken around atezolizumab (anti-PD-L1) treatment. This rearrangement joins TRBV28 to TRBJ2-7; TRBD2 might be the D (7 bases). The CDR3 nucleotides read TGTGCCAGCGTAACAAACCTGGGGGCGGGGGCCTACGAGCAGTACTTC. Translating it yields CASVTNLGAGAYEQYF.